Following are 28 T cell receptor beta chains from one sample sequenced in a study of T cells in Graves' hyperthyroidism and ophthalmopathy. The CDR3 regions of TCR beta were amplified from RNA transcripts. Using the HTBI primer set, a first-round RT-PCR was run on the TCR CDR3. In TCRdb, the multiplex PCR reads were re-called with MiXCR into one record per CDR3 protein. Of about 360,000 distinct CDR3 sequences listed, about a sixth are singletons. The sequencing input was blood. The receptors stem from a woman younger than 35 with Graves' hyperthyroidism that later progressed to Graves' ophthalmopathy.

V gene TRBV10-3 combines with J gene TRBJ2-7; TRBD1 matches at 7 bases. The ends lost 6 bases at V and 4 bases at J; junction bases unmatched: 6. This CDR3 comprises 13 residues. Germline V lookup: CDR1 ENHRY, CDR2 SYGVKD. CDR3 DNA: TGTGCCATCAGCCGGGACAGCTCTTACGAGCAGTACTTC. It encodes CAISRDSSYEQYF.

The chain joins TRBV30 to TRBJ2-1, with TRBD2 identical over 7 bases. The CDR3 contains 13 residues. CDR1 is GTSNPN and CDR2 is SVGIG in the germline V gene (reference sequence). After removal of 0 bases from V and 13 bases from J, the junction contained 9 bases not matched to a gene. The CDR3 sequence is CAWSVASGALQFF. The CDR3 DNA reads TGTGCCTGGAGTGTAGCTAGCGGAGCCCTACAGTTCTTC.

This clonotype was detected a few times. The chain is built from TRBV6-1 and TRBJ2-7; 8 nucleotides line up with TRBD1. The ends lost 4 bases at V and 5 bases at J; junction bases unmatched: 4. Germline V gives CDR1 MNHNS, CDR2 SASEGT. CDR3 size: 13 residues. CDR3 bases: TGTGCCAGCAGTGCGGACAGGGCCCACGAGCAGTACTTC. This gives the protein CASSADRAHEQYF.

This clonotype was recorded many times. At one end the junction does not follow the germline gene, possibly because of a read error. The rearrangement links TRBV7-7 to TRBJ1-5, with D perhaps TRBD1 (5 bases). Germline CDR1 is SSHAT and CDR2 is FNYEAQ (reference sequence). CDR3 length: 14 amino acids. This CDR3 is CASSFTGRNQPQHF. Here the CDR3 DNA reads TGTGCTAGCAGCTTCACAGGTCGAAATCAGCCCCAGCATTTT.

In this sample, this clonotype turned up a few times. V gene TRBV12-3 or TRBV12-4 combines with J gene TRBJ2-7; tentatively, D is TRBD2 (5 bases). This CDR3 spans 17 amino acids. Trimming shortened V by 6 bases and J by 1 base, and 22 bases separated the two germline ends. CDR3 sequence reads: CASSLNTGNALSYEQYF. CDR3 DNA sequence: TGTGCCAGCAGCCTCAACACCGGGAACGCACTTTCCTACGAGCAGTACTTC.

A few counts support this clonotype. The chain links TRBV25-1 to TRBJ2-1; the match to TRBD1 covers 9 bases. CDR1 is MGHDK and CDR2 is SYGVNS in the germline V gene. J gave up 4 bases and V 4 bases, and 14 bases lay outside the gene matches. The length of the CDR3 is 18 residues. The CDR3, as DNA: TGTGCCAGCAGTGCGAATTTAGCCGGGACAGGGACTTACAATGAGCAGTTCTTC. It codes for CASSANLAGTGTYNEQFF.

In its sample, this clonotype was seen many times. The chain employs TRBV7-8 and TRBJ2-7; TRBD1 might be the D (5 bases). Germline CDR1 and CDR2: SGHVS and FQNEAQ. This CDR3 spans 13 amino acids. V gave up 2 bases and J gave up 2 bases, with 7 bases separating them. CDR3 DNA sequence: TGTGCCAGCAGCTTAAGGGGCGCCTACGAGCAGTACTTC. It yields the protein CASSLRGAYEQYF. The full variable domain, its missing parts supplied by reference TRBV7-8 and TRBJ2-7, is GAGVSQSPRYKVAKRGQDVALRCDPISGHVSLFWYQQALGQGPEFLTYFQNEAQLDKSGLPSDRFFAERPEGSVSTLKIQRTQQEDSAVYLCASSLRGAYEQYFGPGTRLTVT.

This clonotype appeared a few times. The genes are TRBV28 and TRBJ2-2; 9 nucleotides align to TRBD2. CDR3 length: 13 amino acids. Trimming cost V 8 bases and J 4 bases; bases outside gene matches: 2. Germline V gene sequence: CDR1 MDHEN, CDR2 SYDVKM. The CDR3 here is CASQRGATGELFF. The CDR3 DNA sequence: TGTGCCAGCCAGCGGGGGGCCACCGGGGAGCTGTTTTTT.

The chain joins TRBV16 to TRBJ1-2; D is uncertain. Deletions cut 10 bases from V and 8 bases from J, with 20 bases between. The V gene's germline CDR1 is KGHSY and CDR2 FQNENV. This CDR3 spans 13 amino acids. In DNA, the CDR3 is TGTGCCACCAACGGGAATTCTCTTGGGGGCTACACCTTC. Protein product: CATNGNSLGGYTF.

In this sample, this clonotype turned up many times. This chain links TRBV28 with TRBJ1-1; 7 bases align to TRBD1. CDR1 and CDR2 from the germline V gene are MDHEN and SYDVKM. CDR3 length: 13 amino acids. The ends lost 10 bases at V and 2 bases at J; junction bases unmatched: 7. CDR3 region: CATRGATNTEAFF. In DNA form, the CDR3 reads TGTGCCACCAGGGGGGCAACTAACACTGAAGCTTTCTTT.

Turning to this clonotype: A much larger clone is a single base away; this may be a read error. This chain uses TRBV20-1 with TRBJ1-6; 7 positions agree with TRBD1. The CDR3 length is 13 residues. Germline CDR1 is DFQATT and CDR2 is SNEGSKA (reference sequence). After removal of 6 bases from V and 7 bases from J, the junction contained 6 bases not matched to a gene. CDR3 sequence reads: CSAGGQKNSPLHF. CDR3 nucleotide sequence: TGCAGTGCCGGGGGACAGAAAAATTCACCCCTCCACTTT.

This clonotype was counted a few times. CDR3 DNA: TGTGCCAGCAACTTAGGTTCCCAGGGGCATACAATTGAGCAGTTCTTC. It codes for CASNLGSQGHTIEQFF. V and J are TRBV5-4 and TRBJ2-1; tentatively, D is TRBD1 (6 bases). CDR1 and CDR2 (germline): SGHNT, YYREEE (reference sequence). V was pared by 6 bases and J by 9 bases, with 25 bases between. There are 16 residues in the CDR3.

This clonotype was recorded at least ten times. The rearrangement uses TRBV3-1 and TRBJ2-4, with 8 positions matching TRBD1. J lost 7 bases, V lost 1 base, and 9 bases had no gene match. Germline V gives CDR1 LGHDT, CDR2 YNNKEL (reference sequence). There are 16 residues in the CDR3. This CDR3 is CASSQVLSRGQNIQYF. The CDR3 nucleotides read TGTGCCAGCAGCCAAGTTCTCAGCAGGGGGCAGAACATTCAGTACTTC.

This clonotype was counted many times. The chain couples TRBV3-1 to TRBJ2-7; D ambiguous. Germline CDR1 is LGHDT and CDR2 is YNNKEL (reference sequence). With 5 bases removed from V and 5 bases from J, the gap between germline ends came to 10 bases. The CDR3 runs 12 residues. CDR3 protein: CASSGRWNEQYF. The CDR3 nucleotides are TGTGCCAGCAGCGGTCGGTGGAACGAGCAGTACTTC.

Concerning this clonotype itself: A much larger clone sits a single nucleotide away, making a read error possible. The CDR3 loop is CVSNGGRRNEQFF. CDR3 coding DNA: TGTGTCAGCAACGGCGGGAGACGGAATGAGCAGTTCTTC. The chain couples TRBV28 to TRBJ2-1; 7 nucleotides match TRBD2. CDR3 length: 13 residues. Germline CDR1 reads MDHEN; CDR2 reads SYDVKM.

This clonotype showed up many times. The V and J genes are TRBV28 and TRBJ2-5; 7 bases line up with TRBD1. Germline V CDR1 and CDR2: MDHEN, SYDVKM. The CDR3 length is 14 residues. V was pared by 3 bases and J by 0 bases, with 1 base of the junction left unmatched. The CDR3, as DNA: TGTGCCAGCAGTTTGGGACAGAACCAAGAGACCCAGTACTTC. It codes for CASSLGQNQETQYF.

Only one count was recorded for this clonotype. The V call is TRBV12-3 or TRBV12-4, the J call TRBJ2-7; 15 bases line up with TRBD2. This CDR3 spans 16 amino acids. J gave up 4 bases and V 4 bases, and 5 bases lay outside the gene matches. CDR3 coding DNA: TGTGCCAGCAGTTCTCCGGGACTAGCGGGAGGTTACGAGCAGTACTTC. It translates to CASSSPGLAGGYEQYF.

The rearrangement joins TRBV28 to TRBJ2-3; 8 bases fit TRBD1. The trim removed 5 bases at V and 2 bases at J, leaving 18 bases unmatched. The germline V gene has CDR1 MDHEN and CDR2 SYDVKM. The CDR3 contains 19 residues. This CDR3 reads CASSPGQGPVDFPTDTQYF. CDR3 nucleotides: TGTGCCAGCAGTCCCGGACAGGGCCCAGTCGACTTCCCCACAGATACGCAGTATTTT.

This clonotype was recorded at least ten times. This chain connects TRBV3-1 to TRBJ1-1; TRBD1 matches at 12 bases. CDR3 length: 16 amino acids. CDR1 is LGHDT and CDR2 is YNNKEL in the germline V gene (reference sequence). Losses at the gene ends were 3 bases for V and 0 bases for J; bases not matched to a gene: 2. CDR3 nucleotides: TGTGCCAGCAGCCATGGGACAGGGGGCCTGAACACTGAAGCTTTCTTT. Translating gives CASSHGTGGLNTEAFF.

This clonotype was seen more than once but under ten times. CDR3 loop: CASSQGREVAGELFF. For the CDR3, the DNA is TGCGCCAGCAGCCAGGGGCGGGAGGTTGCGGGGGAGCTGTTTTTT. The chain carries TRBV4-1 and TRBJ2-2; the match to TRBD2 covers 8 bases. Looked up from germline, CDR1 is MGHRA and CDR2 is YSYEKL. After removal of 3 bases from V and 8 bases from J, the junction contained 8 bases not matched to a gene. This CDR3 is built from 15 residues.

The table lists this clonotype with many counts. This chain joins TRBV20-1 and TRBJ2-1, with 13 bases matching TRBD2. V shed 3 bases, J shed 8 bases, and the junction held 13 bases outside the gene matches. The CDR3 is 17 amino acids. The germline gives CDR1 DFQATT, CDR2 SNEGSKA (reference sequence). The CDR3 DNA is TGCAGTGCTAGCGCTATACCCGGGACTAGCGGGACGGATGAGCAGTTCTTC. Protein product: CSASAIPGTSGTDEQFF.

This chain joins TRBV10-1 and TRBJ2-1; the match to TRBD2 covers 7 bases. The germline V gene has CDR1 WNHNN and CDR2 SYGVQD (reference sequence). This CDR3 has 14 residues. V shed 2 bases, J shed 6 bases, and the junction held 4 bases outside the gene matches. The CDR3 sequence: CASSETSVLNEQFF. The CDR3 nucleotides are TGCGCCAGCAGTGAGACTAGCGTTCTCAATGAGCAGTTCTTC.

This clonotype appeared many times. The rearrangement links TRBV7-2 to TRBJ2-3; 7 positions agree with TRBD1. With 3 bases clipped from V and 2 bases from J, the junction kept 8 bases outside the gene matches. The germline gives CDR1 SGHTA, CDR2 FQGNSA. This CDR3 spans 16 amino acids. The CDR3 nucleotides are TGTGCCAGCAGCTTTCATCACAGGGGCTTCACAGATACGCAGTATTTT. Its protein product is CASSFHHRGFTDTQYF.

The chain links TRBV4-3 to TRBJ2-7; D gene uncertain. V gave up 1 base and J gave up 1 base, with 8 bases separating them. The CDR3 covers 14 residues. The germline gives CDR1 LGHNA, CDR2 YSLEER. DNA for the CDR3: TGCGCCAGCAGCCAAGTGGTCGGTTCCTACGAGCAGTACTTC. It is translated as CASSQVVGSYEQYF.

As to this clonotype: A much larger clone is a single base away; this may be a read error. This chain links TRBV7-2 with TRBJ1-1; D might be TRBD1 (5 bases). The length of the CDR3 is 14 residues. V was clipped by 8 bases and J by 4 bases, with 17 bases between them. CDR1 and CDR2 (germline): SGHTA, FQGNSA. CDR3 amino acids: CASGASGLVTEAFF. The CDR3 DNA follows: TGTGCCAGCGGAGCCTCGGGGCTGGTCACTGAAGCTTTCTTT.

This clonotype was found many times. This sequence joins TRBV20-1 and TRBJ2-1; D gene ambiguous. The CDR3 is 12 residues long. CDR1 is DFQATT and CDR2 is SNEGSKA in the germline V gene (reference sequence). V was cut by 4 bases and J by 6 bases, with 10 bases left in between. CDR3 coding DNA: TGCAGTGCTAATGCCCTATCCAATGAGCAGTTCTTC. This encodes CSANALSNEQFF.

Ten or more counts support this clonotype. The chain combines TRBV20-1 with TRBJ2-1; 7 bases fit TRBD2. Germline lookup yields CDR1 DFQATT and CDR2 SNEGSKA (reference sequence). The junction had 7 bases not matched to a gene; V was cut back by 5 bases and J by 6 bases. This CDR3 region has 13 residues. The DNA of the CDR3 is TGCAGTGCTGGGAGCGGGGTTTCCAATGAGCAGTTCTTC. This encodes CSAGSGVSNEQFF.

This clonotype came up once. The chain uses TRBV20-1 and TRBJ2-7, with D perhaps matching TRBD2 (8 bases). The CDR3 spans 17 residues. Looked up from germline, CDR1 is DFQATT and CDR2 is SNEGSKA (reference sequence). V was cut by 5 bases and J by 2 bases, with 25 bases left in between. The DNA for the CDR3 is TGCAGTGCTGACGGGAGGGACAGCCCTAAACGACCCTACGAGCAGTACTTC. It is translated as CSADGRDSPKRPYEQYF.